The present T cell receptor (beta chain) was sequenced within a study of T cells in localized non-small cell lung cancer. General study points: It was uninvolved adjacent lung that showed the highest T cell clonality, exceeding tumor. There was an association of higher blood T cell density with longer overall survival. Adjacent lung tissue had a median approximately 61 of the top 100 clones found in the tumor. Because sequencing included only one region (of the tumor), heterogeneity remains possible.

CDR1 is SQVTM and CDR2 is ANQGSEA in the germline V gene. With V trimmed by 1 base and J by 6 bases, 1 base remained unmatched. CDR3 length: 12 amino acids. Generated by immunoSEQ multiplex PCR, the TCRdb table keeps only in-frame clones and is missing some. The repertoire holds about 26,000 clones, with about nine tenths as singletons. Turning to this clone: Its specificity is unknown.

The origin of this receptor is a female donor over 55 with stage II squamous cell lung carcinoma. The chain links TRBV29-1 to TRBJ1-2; 8 bases fit TRBD1. This specimen consisted of peripheral blood, obtained before any cancer treatment. The CDR3 sequence is CSVEGTGNGYTF. The CDR3, as DNA: TGCAGCGTTGAAGGGACAGGGAATGGCTACACCTTC.